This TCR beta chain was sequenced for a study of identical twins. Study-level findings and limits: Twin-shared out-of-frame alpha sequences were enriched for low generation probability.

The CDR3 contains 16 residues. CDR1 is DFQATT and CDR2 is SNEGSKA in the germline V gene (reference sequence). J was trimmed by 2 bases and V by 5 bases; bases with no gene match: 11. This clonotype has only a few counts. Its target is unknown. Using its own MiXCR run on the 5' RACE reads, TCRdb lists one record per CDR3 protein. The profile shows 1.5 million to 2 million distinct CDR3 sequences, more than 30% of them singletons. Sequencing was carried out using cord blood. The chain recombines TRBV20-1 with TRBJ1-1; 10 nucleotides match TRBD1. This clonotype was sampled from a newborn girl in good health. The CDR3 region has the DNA TGCAGTGCTTCCCCTTCCGACAGGGGGCAAAACACTGAAGCTTTCTTT. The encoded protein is CSASPSDRGQNTEAFF.